The 20 T cell receptor beta chains below were found in one sample sequenced in a study of blood T cells in healthy people across ages. A J-beta primer mix and a sample-barcoded 5' primer were used in a second PCR of about 7 to 12 cycles. TCRdb redid the calling of the 5' RACE reads with MiXCR, one entry per CDR3 protein. The sample yields approximately 800,000 distinct CDR3 sequences, roughly 35% seen once. The specimen was blood. These receptor sequences come from a man younger than 30 in good health.

V is TRBV6-5 and J is TRBJ2-1; 7 bases match TRBD2. The CDR3 has 14 residues. The junction had 10 bases not matched to a gene; V was cut back by 7 bases and J by 7 bases. Germline V gives CDR1 MNHEY, CDR2 SVGAGI. DNA of the CDR3: TGTGCCAGCAATTTCCCGGGGGGTGGGAATGAGCAGTTCTTC. Translating gives CASNFPGGGNEQFF.

This chain connects TRBV5-5 to TRBJ2-5; no clear D gene. Germline CDR1 reads SGHKS; CDR2 reads YYEKEE (reference sequence). The CDR3 extends over 15 amino acids. V lost 4 bases and J lost 2, with 15 bases in between. CDR3 in DNA: TGTGCCAGCAGCGGGCCCCTCTGGGAACAAGAGACCCAGTACTTC. Translating gives CASSGPLWEQETQYF.

The chain uses TRBV15 and TRBJ1-1; no clear D gene. Looked up from germline, CDR1 is LNHNV and CDR2 is YYDKDF (reference sequence). Trimming left V 6 bases short and J 8 bases short, with 13 bases between. The CDR3 consists of 12 residues. For the CDR3, the DNA is TGTGCCACCAGTTCAGACGGTCTGGAAGCTTTCTTT. Translated: CATSSDGLEAFF.

In this sample, this clonotype turned up a few times. The rearrangement uses TRBV25-1 and TRBJ2-3; no clear D gene. The V gene's germline CDR1 is MGHDK and CDR2 SYGVNS. The CDR3 contains 12 residues. The ends were cut back, 8 bases at V and 6 bases at J, with 12 bases in the middle. The CDR3 bases are TGTGCCAGCGCTGAGCCTGGCGATACGCAGTATTTT. As protein: CASAEPGDTQYF.

This clonotype turned up a few times. The chain joins TRBV7-8 to TRBJ1-2, with D possibly being TRBD1 (5 bases). The germline gives CDR1 SGHVS, CDR2 FQNEAQ. The CDR3 covers 13 residues. V was trimmed by 1 base and J by 5 bases, leaving 8 bases between them. In DNA, the CDR3 is TGTGCCAGCAGCTTAGATCCAGGGTATGGCTACACCTTC. Translated: CASSLDPGYGYTF.

Details on this clonotype: A much larger clone lies one base from this, so it may be a read error. The V gene is TRBV5-1, the J gene TRBJ1-2, with TRBD1 matching 10 bases. The CDR3 totals 14 residues. Germline-derived CDR1 and CDR2 are SGHRS and YFSETQ. CDR3: CVSSLGQGNAGYTF. The CDR3 DNA reads as TGCGTCAGCAGCTTGGGACAGGGGAACGCCGGCTACACCTTC.

V usage is TRBV20-1 and J usage is TRBJ2-5, with TRBD1 identical over 7 bases. V gave up 6 bases and J gave up 2 bases; unmatched junction bases: 6. Per the germline V gene, CDR1 is DFQATT and CDR2 is SNEGSKA (reference sequence). CDR3 size: 13 residues. The CDR3 nucleotides are TGCAGTGCACCGGACAGGTTTCAAGAGACCCAGTACTTC. It specifies CSAPDRFQETQYF.

The genes are TRBV5-5 and TRBJ2-2; no reliable D call. CDR1 and CDR2 from the germline V gene are SGHKS and YYEKEE (reference sequence). This CDR3 comprises 16 residues. The V gene lost 0 bases and the J gene lost 2 bases, with 11 bases spanning the gap. The CDR3 sequence: CASSLGAVANTGELFF. CDR3 DNA sequence: TGTGCCAGCAGCTTGGGCGCCGTCGCAAACACCGGGGAGCTGTTTTTT.

As regards this clonotype: Since a much larger clone is just one base distant, this may be a read error. The chain is built from TRBV9 and TRBJ2-5, with 7 bases identical to TRBD1. Trimming took 4 bases from V and 11 from J; bases not matched to a gene: 14. This CDR3 has 14 amino acids. The germline V gene has CDR1 SGDLS and CDR2 YYNGEE. DNA of the CDR3: TGTGCCAGCAGCACTCGGGACAGTTCCAATGAGCAGTACTTC. It encodes CASSTRDSSNEQYF.

This rearrangement joins TRBV5-5 to TRBJ1-1; 9 bases match TRBD1. V lost 4 bases to trimming and J lost 2 bases; unmatched junction nucleotides: 6. The CDR3 has 15 residues. In germline, CDR1 is SGHKS, CDR2 YYEKEE (reference sequence). CDR3 amino acids: CASSRLQGANTEAFF. CDR3 in DNA: TGTGCCAGCAGCCGTTTACAGGGGGCTAACACTGAAGCTTTCTTT.

The chain combines TRBV27 with TRBJ1-6; D is uncertain. With 2 bases removed from V and 9 bases from J, the gap between germline ends came to 11 bases. CDR1 and CDR2 (germline): MNHEY, SMNVEV (reference sequence). The CDR3 runs 14 residues. The CDR3 spells CASSLRRLGSPLHF. CDR3 in DNA: TGTGCCAGCAGTTTACGCAGGCTGGGTTCACCCCTCCACTTT.

As concerns this clonotype: This sequence may be a read error, since a much larger clone differs from it by one base. The chain joins TRBV7-2 to TRBJ2-1, with D tentatively TRBD2 (6 bases). The CDR3 has 14 residues. Deletions cut 4 bases from V and 0 bases from J, with 7 bases between. CDR1 and CDR2 (germline): SGHTA, FQGNSA. The CDR3 reads CASSSGASYNEQFF. CDR3 coding DNA: TGTGCCAGCAGCTCGGGAGCCTCCTACAATGAGCAGTTCTTC.

This clonotype occurred a few times. V and J are TRBV12-3 or TRBV12-4 and TRBJ1-4; D is unclear. This CDR3 has 14 residues. Between the trimmed V and J ends, which lost 7 bases and 4 bases, there was a span of 13 bases. This CDR3 reads CASIKGRLNEKLFF. For the CDR3, the DNA is TGTGCCAGCATCAAGGGCAGACTTAATGAAAAACTGTTTTTT.

CDR3 sequence: CASSTGGGVQTFTDTQYF. The CDR3 coding sequence is TGTGCCAGCAGTACCGGGGGGGGGGTCCAAACCTTCACAGATACGCAGTATTTT. The chain has TRBV28 and TRBJ2-3; 8 nucleotides align to TRBD2. The CDR3 has 18 residues. V trimming: 5 bases; J trimming: 2 bases; junction bases outside the gene matches: 15. Germline values: CDR1 MDHEN, CDR2 SYDVKM.

V and J are TRBV4-2 and TRBJ2-3, with 10 bases lining up with TRBD2. Germline lookup yields CDR1 LGHNA and CDR2 YNFKEQ. This CDR3 contains 16 residues. The V segment lost 5 bases and the J segment 6 bases; nucleotides outside the gene matches: 11. The CDR3 DNA sequence: TGTGCCAGCAGCGAAAGGGGTAGCGGGAGGACGGATACGCAGTATTTT. Its translation is CASSERGSGRTDTQYF.

This clonotype was recorded many times. This rearrangement joins TRBV12-3 or TRBV12-4 to TRBJ1-4; no reliable D call. CDR3 length: 12 amino acids. Trimming removed 3 bases from V and 7 bases from J, with 6 bases in between. The CDR3 DNA follows: TGTGCCAGCAGTTTGAGAAGTGAAAAACTGTTTTTT. Residues: CASSLRSEKLFF.

In this sample, this clonotype turned up a few times. The CDR3 bases are TGTGCCAGCAGTAGTACCCGGGACGCCTCGGCTTTCTTT. It encodes CASSSTRDASAFF. The chain combines TRBV12-3 or TRBV12-4 with TRBJ1-1, with D possibly TRBD1 on 5 matching bases. This CDR3 region has 13 residues. The V gene lost 5 bases and the J gene lost 11 bases, with 18 bases spanning the gap.

As regards this clonotype: A much bigger clone sits one base away, suggesting this may be a read error. The V call is TRBV5-1, the J call TRBJ2-3; D is tentatively TRBD1 or TRBD2 (6 bases each). Germline V lookup: CDR1 SGHRS, CDR2 YFSETQ. This CDR3 comprises 17 residues. The CDR3 DNA follows: TGCGCCAGCAGCCGGGACTCAGGATGGGGTAGGACAGATGCGCAGTATTTT. This translates into CASSRDSGWGRTDAQYF.

The chain uses TRBV20-1 and TRBJ2-1; the match to TRBD2 covers 10 bases. V lost 2 bases to trimming and J lost 0 bases; unmatched junction nucleotides: 4. The CDR3 is 16 residues long. From germline, CDR1 is DFQATT and CDR2 SNEGSKA (reference sequence). DNA of the CDR3: TGCAGTGCTAGACTAGCGGGAGTGTCCTCCTACAATGAGCAGTTCTTC. Encoded protein: CSARLAGVSSYNEQFF.

This clonotype was detected once. The gene calls are TRBV4-3 and TRBJ1-6; D gene uncertain. Germline values: CDR1 LGHNA, CDR2 YSLEER. The CDR3 length is 13 residues. Trimming took off 7 bases at V and 9 bases at J, with 13 bases between the two ends. The CDR3 spells CASTEIGFSPLHF. The CDR3 DNA follows: TGCGCCAGCACGGAGATTGGTTTTTCACCCCTCCACTTT.